The present T cell receptor beta chain was sequenced within a study of vaccination and CD4 T cells after COVID-19. The wider study: Typically, post-vaccine samples were obtained a median roughly 70 days after dose two, within a range of 14 to 241.

Treatment meaning: approximately nine-day PBMC culture with coronavirus spike peptide pools or control peptides (ViraFEST assay). Cultured CD4+ T cells had their DNA profiled by the Oncomine TCR Beta short-read assay. Using the QIAamp micro DNA kit, genomic DNA was extracted from the CD4+ T cells that had been cultured. TCRdb reprocessed the PCR reads via MiXCR and lists one record per CDR3 protein. The table lists approximately 12,000 distinct CDR3 sequences, roughly 43% of them singletons. Deletions cut 6 bases from V and 0 bases from J, with 7 bases between. Germline V gene sequence: CDR1 SGHTA, CDR2 FQGTGA. CDR3 length equals 13 residues. In regard to this clonotype: Its antigen is still unknown.

This TCR came from a human donor who had recovered from COVID-19. The source material was CD4+ T cells from blood, cultured in vitro. The chain joins TRBV7-3 to TRBJ2-3, with D uncertain. The CDR3 nucleotides read TGTGCCAGCAGTATCAGTAGCACAGATACGCAGTATTTT. It yields the protein CASSISSTDTQYF.